What follows are 9 T cell receptor beta chains derived from one specimen sequenced in a study of T cell repertoires in cytomegalovirus infection. Each CDR3 protein is one row after TCRdb ran MiXCR on the reads. The repertoire consists of about 830,000 distinct CDR3 sequences, with about 30% occurring once and the leading ten covering under 15%. For these receptors, no antigen is known. The sequencing used cultured CD8+ T cells from PBMCs, collected from culture after CMV antigen stimulation. The receptors were sampled from a human donor in good health (CMV status not recorded). Some clones in this sample may be carry-over from other donors' samples.

This clonotype was counted ten times or more. The chain recombines TRBV7-2 with TRBJ1-2; weak D call: TRBD1 (5 bases). CDR3 length: 12 amino acids. The ends were cut back, 3 bases at V and 4 bases at J, with 6 bases in the middle. Germline CDR1 is SGHTA and CDR2 is FQGNSA. CDR3 in amino acids: CASSFTGYGYTF. The CDR3, as DNA: TGTGCCAGCAGCTTCACAGGCTATGGCTACACCTTC. The variable domain in full, with the rest retrieved from reference TRBV7-2 and TRBJ1-2, is GAGVSQSPSNKVTEKGKDVELRCDPISGHTALYWYRQSLGQGLEFLIYFQGNSAPDKSGLPSDRFSAERTGGSVSTLTIQRTQQEDSAVYLCASSFTGYGYTFGSGTRLTVV.

The chain has TRBV19 and TRBJ1-5; possibly TRBD1 for D (5 bases). Looked up from germline, CDR1 is LNHDA and CDR2 is SQIVND (reference sequence). V lost 10 bases and J 3 bases, leaving 19 bases between the germline ends. The CDR3 is made up of 15 amino acids. The CDR3 region has the DNA TGTGCCACCCACCCGAGGGACGTCCTCAATCAGCCCCAGCATTTT. Translation: CATHPRDVLNQPQHF.

The chain carries TRBV7-9 and TRBJ2-1; 13 bases are a match to TRBD2. Germline V CDR1 and CDR2: SEHNR, FQNEAQ (reference sequence). This CDR3 is built from 16 residues. With 5 bases clipped from V and 5 bases from J, the junction kept 6 bases outside the gene matches. The DNA of the CDR3 is TGTGCCAGCAGCATGACTAGCGGGGGGACGGACAATGAGCAGTTCTTC. Its translation is CASSMTSGGTDNEQFF.

The chain carries TRBV4-3 and TRBJ2-3; 7 bases fit TRBD2. V lost 0 bases, J lost 2 bases, and 5 bases stayed unmatched. Germline values: CDR1 LGHNA, CDR2 YSLEER. The CDR3 is made up of 16 amino acids. CDR3 amino acids: CASSQDLGGFTDTQYF. In DNA form, the CDR3 reads TGCGCCAGCAGCCAAGATCTCGGGGGGTTCACAGATACGCAGTATTTT.

This clonotype was seen repeatedly, ten times or more. The V gene is TRBV7-8, the J gene TRBJ1-1; D possibly corresponds to TRBD1 (6 bases). There are 15 residues in the CDR3. V lost 0 bases, J lost 3 bases, and 11 bases lay in between. Per the germline V gene, CDR1 is SGHVS and CDR2 is FQNEAQ. CDR3 coding DNA: TGTGCCAGCAGCTTAGCCAGGGGCAGCGACACTGAAGCTTTCTTT. Protein product: CASSLARGSDTEAFF.

This clonotype appeared a few times. The V call is TRBV7-2, the J call TRBJ2-1; D remains ambiguous. The CDR3 is 12 residues long. The germline CDR1 and CDR2 sequences are SGHTA and FQGNSA. The V end was cut by 7 bases, the J end by 6 bases, with 10 bases between. As DNA, the CDR3 is TGTGCCAGCAACAGCAACTCCAATGAGCAGTTCTTC. Translation: CASNSNSNEQFF. The variable domain in full, completed from reference TRBV7-2 and TRBJ2-1, reads GAGVSQSPSNKVTEKGKDVELRCDPISGHTALYWYRQSLGQGLEFLIYFQGNSAPDKSGLPSDRFSAERTGGSVSTLTIQRTQQEDSAVYLCASNSNSNEQFFGPGTRLTVL.

This clonotype occurred many times. The rearrangement links TRBV7-9 to TRBJ2-1, with TRBD1 matching 11 bases. Germline lookup yields CDR1 SEHNR and CDR2 FQNEAQ (reference sequence). The CDR3 has 16 amino acids. After removal of 5 bases from V and 9 bases from J, the junction contained 12 bases not matched to a gene. The CDR3 loop reads CASSRYIGTGGSEQFF. The CDR3 DNA is TGTGCCAGCAGCCGTTACATCGGGACAGGGGGGTCTGAGCAGTTCTTC.

A remark on this clonotype: A much larger clone lies one base from this, so it may be a read error. This chain connects TRBV7-8 to TRBJ1-2; D may be TRBD1 (5 bases). The CDR3 consists of 14 residues. Germline CDR1 reads SGHVS; CDR2 reads FQNEAQ. DNA for the CDR3: TGTGCCAGCAGCTTAGAGGGCTGGGGCTATGGCTACGCCTTC. Its translation is CASSLEGWGYGYAF.

The chain uses TRBV6-5 and TRBJ2-1; the D is unclear. CDR1 and CDR2 (germline): MNHEY, SVGAGI. The CDR3 has 13 residues. V dropped 7 bases and J dropped 7 bases, with 14 bases sitting between them. CDR3 sequence: CASTPRSLNEQFF. The CDR3 DNA reads as TGTGCCAGCACCCCCCGGTCCCTGAATGAGCAGTTCTTC.